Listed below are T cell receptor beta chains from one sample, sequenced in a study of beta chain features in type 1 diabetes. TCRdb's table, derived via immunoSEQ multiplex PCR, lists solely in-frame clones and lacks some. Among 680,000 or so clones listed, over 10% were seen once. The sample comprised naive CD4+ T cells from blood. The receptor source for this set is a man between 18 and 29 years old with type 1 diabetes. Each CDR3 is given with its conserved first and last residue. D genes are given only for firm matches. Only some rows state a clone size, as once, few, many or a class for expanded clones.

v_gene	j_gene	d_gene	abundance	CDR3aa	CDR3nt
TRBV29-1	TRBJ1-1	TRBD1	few	CSVNPDRALNTEAFF	TGCAGCGTTAACCCGGACAGGGCCTTGAACACTGAAGCTTTCTTT
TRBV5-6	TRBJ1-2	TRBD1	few	CASSLPPGQEVNGYTF	TGTGCCAGCAGCTTACCACCGGGACAGGAGGTGAATGGCTACACCTTC
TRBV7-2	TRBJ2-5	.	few	CASSPRDSQETQYF	TGTGCCAGCAGCCCGCGGGACTCACAAGAGACCCAGTACTTC
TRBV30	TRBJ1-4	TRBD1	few	CAWSATGGANEKLFF	TGTGCCTGGAGCGCAACAGGGGGGGCTAATGAAAAACTGTTTTTT
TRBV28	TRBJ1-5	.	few	CASSRGGQGNQPQHF	TGTGCCAGCAGCCGCGGGGGGCAGGGCAATCAGCCCCAGCATTTT
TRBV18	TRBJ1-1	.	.	CASSVPTNTEAFF	TGTGCCAGCTCAGTGCCAACGAACACTGAAGCTTTCTTT
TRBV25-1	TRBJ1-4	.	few	CASSDQGATNEKLFF	TGTGCCAGCAGTGACCAGGGAGCAACTAATGAAAAACTGTTTTTT
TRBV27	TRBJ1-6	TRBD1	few	CASSLWTGGSPLHF	TGTGCCAGCAGTCTGTGGACAGGAGGGTCACCCCTCCACTTT
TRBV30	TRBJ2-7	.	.	CAWSVEGSPQYF	TGTGCCTGGAGTGTTGAGGGATCACCGCAGTACTTC
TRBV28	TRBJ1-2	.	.	CASGSDELEGYTF	TGTGCCAGCGGCTCCGACGAACTAGAAGGCTACACCTTC
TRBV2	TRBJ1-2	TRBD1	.	CAREHRDRDPYGYTF	TGTGCCAGGGAACACCGGGACAGGGATCCCTATGGCTACACCTTC
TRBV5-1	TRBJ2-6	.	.	CASVLDPGANVLTF	TGCGCCAGCGTTCTAGACCCTGGGGCCAACGTCCTGACTTTC
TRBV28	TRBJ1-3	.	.	CASSTGALGNTIYF	TGTGCCAGCAGTACCGGGGCTCTTGGAAACACCATATATTTT
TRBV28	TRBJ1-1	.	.	CASSLGAIQAEAFF	TGTGCCAGCAGTTTAGGGGCTATCCAGGCTGAAGCTTTCTTT
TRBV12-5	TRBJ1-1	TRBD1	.	CASSSGGGTTEAFF	TGTGCTAGTAGTTCAGGGGGTGGTACCACTGAAGCTTTCTTT
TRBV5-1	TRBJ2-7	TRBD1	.	CASSMGQGSEQYF	TGCGCCAGCAGCATGGGACAGGGTAGCGAGCAGTACTTC
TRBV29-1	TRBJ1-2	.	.	CSVEGGHGYTF	TGCAGCGTTGAGGGGGGCCATGGCTACACCTTC
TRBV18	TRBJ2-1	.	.	CASSLAGGLYNEQFF	TGTGCCAGCTCACTAGCAGGGGGGCTCTACAATGAGCAGTTCTTC